This TCR beta chain was recorded in a study of cytomegalovirus exposure and HLA in healthy donors (dated by TCRdb to between 2016 and 2019). Concerning the study at large: In an earlier analysis of 587 of the donors, under 300 Gb of sequence data and 90 million to 120 million unique TCR beta sequences from roughly 190 million T cells were reported. Both class I and class II loci were covered by HLA typing, at four-digit resolution. The study was designed to test whether signatures of past pathogen exposure could be identified by cataloging public T cell receptors. Using immunosequencing, the study profiled T cell repertoires from 550 to 750 subjects and related those repertoires to cytomegalovirus serostatus. Of the roughly 400 genotyped donors, 80% to 90% were placed in the genetic ancestry cluster associated with self-reported Caucasian donors. In the later analysis, no new phenotypic data were used to find candidate immune exposures; instead, reliance was placed on TCR beta sequences and their occurrence across donors. To decide whether each TCR beta V gene segment behaved as functional or pseudogenic, an earlier analysis of several hundred of the donors relied on high-throughput TCR beta sequencing. Several DR-DQ haplotypes were treated as single units for association and clustering because of strong linkage in the cohort. All discovery cohort repertoires had been generated using a single sequencing platform. In a later genetic analysis, genome-wide SNP genotypes for about 65% of the 666 donors were used, and that subset was treated as a discovery cohort. An early release that covered fewer than 800 HLA-typed donors contained approximately 300 gigabases of sequencing data and tens of millions of unique TCR sequences. Along with the roughly 700-subject first cohort, a separate validation cohort of over a hundred different subjects was used. Alongside the repertoire data, information on donor age, sex, ethnicity and CMV serostatus was compiled. Typing coverage varied by locus: about 620-630 donors for A, B, C, DRB1 and DQB1; around 560 for DQA1; approximately 610 for DPA1; roughly 470 for DPB1. High-throughput TCR immunosequencing, statistical association of individual TCRs with disease status, and machine learning were combined to predict cytomegalovirus infection status. To study patterns of TCR occurrence, a later analysis re-analyzed previously published TCR beta repertoires from 666 donors and added high-resolution HLA genotyping. Among a few hundred genotyped donors of the cohort, an average of around 240,000 unique TCR beta nucleotide sequences were sequenced per donor, approximately 20% of them non-productive. On the study overall, not on this receptor specifically: In vitro tests confirmed that a few of the cytomegalovirus-associated TCR beta chains recognize cytomegalovirus antigens. V-gene and J-gene trimming of TCR beta chains was associated with a missense DCLRE1C variant in a later genetic analysis, and the association was replicated in an independent cohort. Broadly in line with IMGT annotations, most TCR beta V segments showed up in productive rearrangements about 87% or about 30% of the time in an earlier analysis of some 590 of the donors. Correlated functional status among segregating V segments might be attributable to linkage disequilibrium, but an unknown experimental factor could not be ruled out. In the study, 150 to 200 TCR beta chains were listed as associated with cytomegalovirus. CMV serostatus was the only immune exposure information available for the cohort. In a later analysis, some 17,000 TCR beta sequences were associated with specific HLA alleles at a false discovery rate of 0.05. A further reported finding was that TCR beta sequences accurately predicted the HLA-A and HLA-B alleles for most subjects in the first cohort. Some IMGT-functional V segments, including TRBV6-2 and TRBV6-3, could not be distinguished by the 87-base-pair reads and were therefore excluded. The presence/absence analyses assumed that sequencing depth was roughly uniform across donors, and that assumption may not be true. A later genetic analysis reported fewer N-insertions in productive TCRs among donors in an Asian-associated ancestry cluster than the approximately 700-donor mean. According to a later analysis, most CMV-associated TCR beta chains appeared to be HLA-restricted, and the HLA associations seemed to be driven largely by CMV exposure. In a later analysis, several top co-occurrence clusters were reported to appear linked to parvovirus B19, influenza, CMV and Epstein-Barr virus. HLA typing was unavailable for some donors at each locus, so association tests used only the typed subset. Cytomegalovirus status was reported to be diagnosed by the classifier with high specificity and sensitivity in both the original and validation cohorts. Most TCR sequences were seen in very few donors, while some public TCRs were found in many individuals. When HLA alleles, especially DR and DQ, strongly co-occurred, TCR associations were difficult to assign to individual alleles. Because counts were too low, about 18 rarely observed V segments, including chromosome 9 orphons, were left out of the earlier analysis of 587 of the donors. In a later analysis, TCR association rates were found to vary across HLA loci, with the most associated TCRs seen for DRB1 alleles and the fewest for HLA-C alleles. According to the authors, the approach could potentially be generalized to other disease states and immunological phenotypes. In this cohort, only TCR beta chains were sequenced, and detectable features were limited by the absence of alpha or paired-chain data. A later analysis found that HLA-associated TCR beta chains were more clonally expanded and had lower generation probabilities than equally common non-associated chains. A group of highly shared sequence variants was considered likely to be a technical artifact of the sequencing pipeline.

The method was the immunoSEQ multiplex PCR assay. A mixture of 60 forward primers for TCR Vbeta segments and 13 reverse primers for TCR Jbeta segments was used in the multiplex PCR. The CDR3 region of rearranged TCR beta genes was amplified from genomic DNA by a multiplex PCR assay. Amplified TCR beta libraries were sequenced as 87-base-pair reads on the Illumina HiSeq System. For the original study's pipeline: Across the 600 to 700 repertoires, a later analysis counted tens of millions of unique TCR beta chains, 8.5 million to 12 million of which were shared by at least two donors. Raw reads were error-corrected and collapsed into unique sequences by a nearest-neighbor algorithm in which closely related sequences were merged to remove PCR and sequencing errors. To assign V, D and J gene segments, CDR3 sequences were aligned to IMGT reference sequences. For a sequence to be retained, at least a six-nucleotide match to both a V gene segment and a J gene segment was required. A rearrangement counted as productive if the CDR3 had no stop codons and remained in frame with V and J, and every other rearrangement counted as non-productive. Following IMGT convention, CDR3 was defined as the stretch from the second conserved V-encoded cysteine to the conserved J-encoded phenylalanine. The earlier analysis of roughly 590 of the donors excluded any sequence lacking an unambiguous match to a single V gene segment. An earlier analysis of 500 to 700 of the donors classified V segments as functional when productive rearrangements were above 56.7% and as segregating when the standard deviation between donors was above 5%. A statistical classification framework was developed to diagnose cytomegalovirus status using the catalog of TCR beta chain sequences. In a later analysis, V and J genes were assigned by comparing TCR nucleotide sequences against IMGT/GENE-DB human TR gene sequences. The TCRdist pipeline was used in a later analysis to assign CDR3 sequences and most-parsimonious VDJ recombination scenarios. A later analysis defined each TCR beta chain by its CDR3 amino acid sequence plus V-gene family, and excluded reads lacking a unique V-gene family. To address suspected cross-contamination and a sequencing artifact, a later analysis removed 450 to 700 highly shared, low-generation-probability nucleotide sequences. In a later analysis, a clonal expansion index was calculated for each public chain from normalized within-repertoire ranks of inferred template counts. In a later analysis, generation probabilities were computed with a VDJ recombination model fitted to out-of-frame rearrangements, and the resulting probabilities were checked against IGoR. In a later analysis, TCR-TCR, TCR-HLA and TCR-CMV co-occurrence was scored with hypergeometric tests, and a repertoire-size bias correction was applied to TCR pairs. To estimate false discovery rates, a later analysis permuted the HLA or CMV assignments 20 times. A later analysis grouped co-occurring TCRs with DBSCAN, adding TCRdist sequence similarity when clustering within HLA-allele-positive subsets. Repertoires with fewer than 30,000 or more than 120,000 public chains were left out of co-occurrence clustering, as were four to six repertoires with anomalous nucleotide sharing. Here the immuneACCESS table is served through TCRdb, limited to in-frame sequences with V and J called. Missing clones are a known gap in these copies; in checked studies unresolved V genes cover under half, and the rest lacks a known reason. For V, J and clone size, that table is used; D and trimming come from the DNA. Here the sample has nearly 200,000 clones; more than 75% occur a single time. Together, the top ten hold approximately 0.39% of the sample.

In total, roughly 670 healthy bone marrow donors made up the cohort. Cohort members were all nominally healthy when sampled, although unrecorded immune exposures were likely present. The donor was CMV seropositive and was included in the group of 290 or so seropositive cohort members. Each donor provided a peripheral blood sample, and peripheral blood mononuclear cells were used for TCR beta sequencing. Genomic DNA extraction from the blood cell samples was performed with the Qiagen DNeasy Blood Extraction Kit. The CDR3 numbers 16 residues from cysteine through phenylalanine. Only the CDR3 region is kept as DNA, spanning 48 bases read in frame from base 1. Based on the germline V gene (reference sequence), the CDR1 and CDR2 sequences are MNHEY and SMNVEV. V is reduced by 6 bases and J by 1 base, leaving a spacing of 19 bases between them. Concerning this clone: Its antigen is currently not known. No quality values exist for individual bases; no much larger clone is one base distant.

This TCR came from a male donor in good health and CMV-seropositive. The sample was PBMCs. The chain is encoded by TRBV27 joined to TRBJ2-7; the D gene identity is not certain. The CDR3 region: CASSRLDPGGSYEQYF. The nucleotides read TGTGCCAGCAGCAGACTTGACCCCGGTGGTTCCTACGAGCAGTACTTC.